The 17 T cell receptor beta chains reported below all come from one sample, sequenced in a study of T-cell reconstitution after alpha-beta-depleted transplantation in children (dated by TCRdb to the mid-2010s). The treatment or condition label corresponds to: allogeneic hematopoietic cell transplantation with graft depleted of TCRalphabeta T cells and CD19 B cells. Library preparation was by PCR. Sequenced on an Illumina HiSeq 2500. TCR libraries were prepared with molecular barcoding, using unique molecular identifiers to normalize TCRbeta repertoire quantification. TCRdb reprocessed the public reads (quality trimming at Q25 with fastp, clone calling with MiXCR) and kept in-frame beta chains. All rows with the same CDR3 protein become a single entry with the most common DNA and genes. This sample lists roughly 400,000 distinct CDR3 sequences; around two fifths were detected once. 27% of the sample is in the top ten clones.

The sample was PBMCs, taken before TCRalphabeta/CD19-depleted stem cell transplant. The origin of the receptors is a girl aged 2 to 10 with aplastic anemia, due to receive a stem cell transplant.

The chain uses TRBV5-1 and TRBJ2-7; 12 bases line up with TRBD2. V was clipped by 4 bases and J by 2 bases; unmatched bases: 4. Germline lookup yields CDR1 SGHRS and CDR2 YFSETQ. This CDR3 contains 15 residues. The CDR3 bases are TGCGCCAGCAGCCCGACTAGCGGGGGAACCTACGAGCAGTACTTC. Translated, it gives CASSPTSGGTYEQYF.

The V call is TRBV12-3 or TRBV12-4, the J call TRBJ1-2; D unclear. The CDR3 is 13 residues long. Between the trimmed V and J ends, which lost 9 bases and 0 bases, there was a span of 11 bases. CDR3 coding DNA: TGTGCCAGTACTCCAACTACTAACTATGGCTACACCTTC. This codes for CASTPTTNYGYTF.

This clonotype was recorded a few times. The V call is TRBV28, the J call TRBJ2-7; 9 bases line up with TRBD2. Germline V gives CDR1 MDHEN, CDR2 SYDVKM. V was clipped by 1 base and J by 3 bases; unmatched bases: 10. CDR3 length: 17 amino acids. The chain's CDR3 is CASSLSRGSGSSYEQYF. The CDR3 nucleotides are TGTGCCAGCAGTTTATCCCGGGGTAGCGGGAGTAGCTACGAGCAGTACTTC.

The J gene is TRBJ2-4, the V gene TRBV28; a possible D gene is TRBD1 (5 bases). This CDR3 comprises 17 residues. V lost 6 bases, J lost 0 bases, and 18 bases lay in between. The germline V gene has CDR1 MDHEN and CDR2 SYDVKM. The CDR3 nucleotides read TGTGCCAGCAGCACTATTAGGGGTTGGGTAGCCAAAAACATTCAGTACTTC. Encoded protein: CASSTIRGWVAKNIQYF.

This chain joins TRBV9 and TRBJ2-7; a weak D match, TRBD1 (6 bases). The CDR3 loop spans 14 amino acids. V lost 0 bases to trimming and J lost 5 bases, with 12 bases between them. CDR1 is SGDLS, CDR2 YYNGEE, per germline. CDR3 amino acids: CASSVASHRDEQYF. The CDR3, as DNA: TGTGCCAGCAGCGTAGCTTCCCACAGGGACGAGCAGTACTTC. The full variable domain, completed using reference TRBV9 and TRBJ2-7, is DSGVTQTPKHLITATGQRVTLRCSPRSGDLSVYWYQQSLDQGLQFLIQYYNGEERAKGNILERFSAQQFPDLHSELNLSSLELGDSALYFCASSVASHRDEQYFGPGTRLTVT.

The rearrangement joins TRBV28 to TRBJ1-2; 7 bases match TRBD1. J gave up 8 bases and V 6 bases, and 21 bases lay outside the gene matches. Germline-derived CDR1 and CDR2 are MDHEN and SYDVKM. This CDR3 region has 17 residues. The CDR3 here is CASSPFSPDRYIGGYTF. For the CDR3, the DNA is TGTGCCAGCAGCCCCTTCTCCCCGGACAGGTACATCGGGGGCTACACCTTC.

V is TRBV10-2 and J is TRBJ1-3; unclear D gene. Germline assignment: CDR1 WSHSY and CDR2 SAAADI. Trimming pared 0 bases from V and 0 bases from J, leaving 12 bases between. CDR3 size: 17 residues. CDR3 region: CASSESRRTHSGNTIYF. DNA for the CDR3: TGCGCCAGCAGTGAGTCGAGAAGGACGCACTCTGGAAACACCATATATTTT.

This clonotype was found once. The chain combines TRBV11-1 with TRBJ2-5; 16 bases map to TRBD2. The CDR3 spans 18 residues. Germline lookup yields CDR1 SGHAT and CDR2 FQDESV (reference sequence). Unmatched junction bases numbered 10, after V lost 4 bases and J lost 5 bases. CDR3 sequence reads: CASSSSGTSGGAGETQYF. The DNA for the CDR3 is TGTGCCAGCAGCTCCTCCGGGACTAGCGGGGGGGCCGGCGAGACCCAGTACTTC. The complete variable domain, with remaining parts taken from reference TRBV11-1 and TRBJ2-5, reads EAEVAQSPRYKITEKSQAVAFWCDPISGHATLYWYRQILGQGPELLVQFQDESVVDDSQLPKDRFSAERLKGVDSTLKIQPAELGDSAMYLCASSSSGTSGGAGETQYFGPGTRLLVL.

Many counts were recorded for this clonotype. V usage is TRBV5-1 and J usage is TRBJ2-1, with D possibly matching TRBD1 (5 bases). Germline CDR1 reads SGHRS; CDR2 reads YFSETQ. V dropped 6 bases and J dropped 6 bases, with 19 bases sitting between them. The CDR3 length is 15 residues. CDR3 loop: CASKGMVGSGNEQFF. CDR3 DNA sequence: TGCGCCAGCAAGGGGATGGTGGGGTCGGGCAATGAGCAGTTCTTC.

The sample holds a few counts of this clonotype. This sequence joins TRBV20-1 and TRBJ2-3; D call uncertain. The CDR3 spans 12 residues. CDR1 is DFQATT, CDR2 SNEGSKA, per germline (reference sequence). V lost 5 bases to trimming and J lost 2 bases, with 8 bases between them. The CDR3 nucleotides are TGCAGTGCTGGGCCTTACACAGATACGCAGTATTTT. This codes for CSAGPYTDTQYF.

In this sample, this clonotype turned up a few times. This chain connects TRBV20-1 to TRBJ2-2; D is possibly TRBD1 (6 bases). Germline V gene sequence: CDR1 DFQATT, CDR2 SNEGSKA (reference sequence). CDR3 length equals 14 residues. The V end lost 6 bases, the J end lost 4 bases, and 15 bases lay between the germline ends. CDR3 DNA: TGCAGTGCCCTCGGACGAGGGGGCACCGGGGAGCTGTTTTTT. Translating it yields CSALGRGGTGELFF.

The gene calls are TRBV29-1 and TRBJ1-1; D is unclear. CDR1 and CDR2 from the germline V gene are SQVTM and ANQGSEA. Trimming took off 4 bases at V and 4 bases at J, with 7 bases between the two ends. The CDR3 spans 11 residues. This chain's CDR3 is CSVGRVTEAFF. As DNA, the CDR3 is TGCAGCGTTGGGAGAGTCACTGAAGCTTTCTTT.

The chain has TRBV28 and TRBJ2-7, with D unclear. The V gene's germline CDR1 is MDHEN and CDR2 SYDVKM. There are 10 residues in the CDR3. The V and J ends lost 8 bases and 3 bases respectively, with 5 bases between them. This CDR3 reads CASARYEQYF. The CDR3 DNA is TGTGCCAGCGCCCGCTACGAGCAGTACTTC.

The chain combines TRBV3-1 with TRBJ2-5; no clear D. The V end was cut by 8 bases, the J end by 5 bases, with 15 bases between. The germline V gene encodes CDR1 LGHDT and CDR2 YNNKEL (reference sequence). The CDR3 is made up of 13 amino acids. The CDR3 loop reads CASWRQTGETQYF. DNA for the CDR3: TGTGCCAGCTGGCGGCAGACCGGGGAGACCCAGTACTTC.

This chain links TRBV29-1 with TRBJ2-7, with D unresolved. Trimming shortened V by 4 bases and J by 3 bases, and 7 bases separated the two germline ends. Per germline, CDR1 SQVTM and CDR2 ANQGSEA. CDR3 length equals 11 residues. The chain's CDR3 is CSVVTGYEQYF. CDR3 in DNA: TGCAGCGTTGTGACTGGCTACGAGCAGTACTTC.

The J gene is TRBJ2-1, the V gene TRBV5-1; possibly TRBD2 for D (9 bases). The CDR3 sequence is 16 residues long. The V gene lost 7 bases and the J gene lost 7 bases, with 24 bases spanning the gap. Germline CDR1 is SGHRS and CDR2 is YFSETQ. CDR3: CASHPGQAGGWNEQFF. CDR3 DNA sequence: TGCGCCAGCCATCCGGGACAGGCGGGGGGGTGGAATGAGCAGTTCTTC.

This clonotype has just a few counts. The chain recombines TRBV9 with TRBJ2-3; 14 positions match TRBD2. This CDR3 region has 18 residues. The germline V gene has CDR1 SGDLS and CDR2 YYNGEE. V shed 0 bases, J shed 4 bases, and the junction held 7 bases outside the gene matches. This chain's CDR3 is CASSVAATSGGAPDTQYF. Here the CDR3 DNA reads TGTGCCAGCAGCGTAGCTGCGACTAGCGGGGGGGCCCCAGATACGCAGTATTTT.